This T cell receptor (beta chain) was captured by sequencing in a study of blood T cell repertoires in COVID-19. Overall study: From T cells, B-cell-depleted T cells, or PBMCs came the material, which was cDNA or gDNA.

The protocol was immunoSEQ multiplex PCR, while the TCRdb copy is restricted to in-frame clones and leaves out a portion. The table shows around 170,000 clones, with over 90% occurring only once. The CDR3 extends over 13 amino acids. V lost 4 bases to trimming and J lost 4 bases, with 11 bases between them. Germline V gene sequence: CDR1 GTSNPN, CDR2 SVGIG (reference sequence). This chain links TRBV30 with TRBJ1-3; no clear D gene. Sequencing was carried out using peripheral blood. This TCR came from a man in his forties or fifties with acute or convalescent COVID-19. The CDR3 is CAWNGLRGNTIYF. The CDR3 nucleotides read TGTGCCTGGAATGGACTGCGAGGAAACACCATATATTTT.